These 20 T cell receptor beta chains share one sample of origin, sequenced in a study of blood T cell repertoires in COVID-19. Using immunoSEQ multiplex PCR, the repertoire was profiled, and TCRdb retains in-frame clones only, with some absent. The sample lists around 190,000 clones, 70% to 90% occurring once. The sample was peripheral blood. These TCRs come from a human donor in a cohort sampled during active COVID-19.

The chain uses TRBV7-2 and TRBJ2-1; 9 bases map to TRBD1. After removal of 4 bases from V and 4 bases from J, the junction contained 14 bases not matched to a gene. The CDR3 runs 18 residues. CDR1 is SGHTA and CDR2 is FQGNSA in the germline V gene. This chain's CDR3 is CASSYRGPDTLFYNEQFF. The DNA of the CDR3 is TGTGCCAGCAGCTACAGGGGGCCGGACACATTATTTTACAATGAGCAGTTCTTC.

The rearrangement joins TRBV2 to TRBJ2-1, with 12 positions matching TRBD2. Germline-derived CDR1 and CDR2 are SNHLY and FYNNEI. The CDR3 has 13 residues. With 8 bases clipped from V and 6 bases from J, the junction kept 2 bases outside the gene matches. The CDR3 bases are TGTGCCAGCGGACTAGCGGGAATCAATGAGCAGTTCTTC. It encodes CASGLAGINEQFF.

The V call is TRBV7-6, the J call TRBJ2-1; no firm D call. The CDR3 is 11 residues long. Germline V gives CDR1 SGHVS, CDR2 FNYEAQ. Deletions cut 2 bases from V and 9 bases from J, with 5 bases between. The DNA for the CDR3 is TGTGCCAGCAGCTTATCGGGTGAGCAGTTCTTC. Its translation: CASSLSGEQFF.

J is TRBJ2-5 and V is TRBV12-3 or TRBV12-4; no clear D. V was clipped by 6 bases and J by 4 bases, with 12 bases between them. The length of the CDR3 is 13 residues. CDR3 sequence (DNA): TGTGCCAGCAGACGGCGACTGGCAGAGACCCAGTACTTC. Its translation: CASRRRLAETQYF.

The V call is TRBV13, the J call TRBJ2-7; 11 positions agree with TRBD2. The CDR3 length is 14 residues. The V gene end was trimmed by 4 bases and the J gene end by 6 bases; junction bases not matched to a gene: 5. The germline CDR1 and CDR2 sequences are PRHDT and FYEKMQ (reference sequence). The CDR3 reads CASSSGTSGGEQYF. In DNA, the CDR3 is TGTGCCAGCAGCTCGGGGACTAGCGGTGGCGAGCAGTACTTC.

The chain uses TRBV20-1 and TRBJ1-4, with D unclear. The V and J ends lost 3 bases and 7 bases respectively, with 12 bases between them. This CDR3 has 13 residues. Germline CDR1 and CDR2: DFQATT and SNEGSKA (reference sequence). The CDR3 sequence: CSASGGLGEKLFF. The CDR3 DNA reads TGCAGTGCTAGTGGAGGGTTGGGTGAAAAACTGTTTTTT.

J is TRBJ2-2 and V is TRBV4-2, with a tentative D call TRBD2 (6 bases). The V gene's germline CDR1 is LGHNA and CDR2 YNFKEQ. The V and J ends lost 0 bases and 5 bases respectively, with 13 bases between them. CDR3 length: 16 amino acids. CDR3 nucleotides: TGTGCCAGCAGCCAAGAGGGTCGGGGGAGGACCGGGGAGCTGTTTTTT. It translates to CASSQEGRGRTGELFF.

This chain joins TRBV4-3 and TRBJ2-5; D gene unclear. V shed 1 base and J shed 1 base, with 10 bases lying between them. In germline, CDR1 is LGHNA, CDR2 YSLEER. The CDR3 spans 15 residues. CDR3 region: CASSQVPHGQETQYF. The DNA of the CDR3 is TGCGCCAGCAGCCAAGTACCGCACGGCCAAGAGACCCAGTACTTC.

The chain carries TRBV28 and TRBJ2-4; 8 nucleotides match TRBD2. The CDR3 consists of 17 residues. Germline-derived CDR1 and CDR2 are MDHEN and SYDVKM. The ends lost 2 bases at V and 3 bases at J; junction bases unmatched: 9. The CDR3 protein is CASSLPRGSGDKNIQYF. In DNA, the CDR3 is TGTGCCAGCAGTTTACCCCGAGGTAGCGGGGACAAAAACATTCAGTACTTC.

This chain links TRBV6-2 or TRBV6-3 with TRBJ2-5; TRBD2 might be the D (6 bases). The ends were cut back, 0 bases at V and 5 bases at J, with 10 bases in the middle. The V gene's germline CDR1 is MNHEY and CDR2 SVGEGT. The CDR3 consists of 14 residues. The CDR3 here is CASSYSRLAETQYF. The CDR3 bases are TGTGCCAGCAGTTACTCGCGTCTAGCGGAGACCCAGTACTTC.

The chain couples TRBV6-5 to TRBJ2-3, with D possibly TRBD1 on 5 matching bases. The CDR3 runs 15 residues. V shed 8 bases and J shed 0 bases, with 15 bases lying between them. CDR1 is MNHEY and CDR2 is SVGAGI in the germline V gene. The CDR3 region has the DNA TGTGCCAGCTCTCTTTCCAGGGCTAGCACAGATACGCAGTATTTT. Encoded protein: CASSLSRASTDTQYF.

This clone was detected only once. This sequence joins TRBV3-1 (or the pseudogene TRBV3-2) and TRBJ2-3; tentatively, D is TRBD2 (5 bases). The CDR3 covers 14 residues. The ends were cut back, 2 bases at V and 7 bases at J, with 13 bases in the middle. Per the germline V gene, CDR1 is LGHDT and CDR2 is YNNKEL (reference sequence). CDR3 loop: CASSQQSSVHTQYF. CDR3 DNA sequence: TGTGCCAGCAGCCAACAAAGTAGCGTTCATACGCAGTATTTT.

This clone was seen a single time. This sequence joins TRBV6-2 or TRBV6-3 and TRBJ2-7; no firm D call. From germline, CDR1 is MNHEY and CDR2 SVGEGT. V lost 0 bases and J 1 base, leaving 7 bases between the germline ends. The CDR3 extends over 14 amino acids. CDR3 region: CASSYSPGSYEQYF. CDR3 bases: TGTGCCAGCAGTTACTCACCCGGGTCCTACGAGCAGTACTTC.

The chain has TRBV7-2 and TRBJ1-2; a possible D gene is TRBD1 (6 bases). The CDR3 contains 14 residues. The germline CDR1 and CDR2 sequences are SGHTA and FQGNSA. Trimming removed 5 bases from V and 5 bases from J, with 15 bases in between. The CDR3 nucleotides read TGTGCCAGCAGCCTCCCTGGACAGTTTTATGGCTACACCTTC. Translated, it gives CASSLPGQFYGYTF. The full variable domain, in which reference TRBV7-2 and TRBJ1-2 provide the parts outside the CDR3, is GAGVSQSPSNKVTEKGKDVELRCDPISGHTALYWYRQSLGQGLEFLIYFQGNSAPDKSGLPSDRFSAERTGGSVSTLTIQRTQQEDSAVYLCASSLPGQFYGYTFGSGTRLTVV.

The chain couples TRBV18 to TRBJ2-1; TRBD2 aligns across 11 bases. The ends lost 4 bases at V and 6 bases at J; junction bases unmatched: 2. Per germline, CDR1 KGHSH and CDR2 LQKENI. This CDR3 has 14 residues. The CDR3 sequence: CASSLAGGGNEQFF. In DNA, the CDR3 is TGTGCCAGCTCACTAGCGGGAGGGGGCAATGAGCAGTTCTTC.

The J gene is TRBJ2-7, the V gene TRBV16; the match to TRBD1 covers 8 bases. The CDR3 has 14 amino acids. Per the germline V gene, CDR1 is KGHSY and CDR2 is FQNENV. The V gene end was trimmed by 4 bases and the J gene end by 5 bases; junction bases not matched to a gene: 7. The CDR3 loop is CASSPQGAQNEQYF. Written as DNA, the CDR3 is TGTGCCAGCAGCCCTCAGGGGGCGCAAAACGAGCAGTACTTC.

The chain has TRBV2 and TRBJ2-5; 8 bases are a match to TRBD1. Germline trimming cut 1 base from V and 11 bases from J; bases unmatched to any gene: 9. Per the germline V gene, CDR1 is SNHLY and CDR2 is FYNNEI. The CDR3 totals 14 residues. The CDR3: CASSEGTGYIVQYF. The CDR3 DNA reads TGTGCCAGCAGTGAAGGGACAGGGTATATTGTGCAGTACTTC.

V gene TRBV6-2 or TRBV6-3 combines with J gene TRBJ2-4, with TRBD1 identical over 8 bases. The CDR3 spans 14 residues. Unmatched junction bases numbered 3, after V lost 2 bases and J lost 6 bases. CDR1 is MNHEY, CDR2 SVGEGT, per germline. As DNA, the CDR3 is TGTGCCAGCAGTTACCGACAGGGGTCAAACATTCAGTACTTC. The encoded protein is CASSYRQGSNIQYF.

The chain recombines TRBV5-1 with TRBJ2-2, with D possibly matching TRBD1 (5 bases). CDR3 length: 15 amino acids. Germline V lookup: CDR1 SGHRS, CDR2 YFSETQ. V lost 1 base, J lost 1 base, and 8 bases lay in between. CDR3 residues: CASSLSQGNTGELFF. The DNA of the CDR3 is TGCGCCAGCAGCTTGAGTCAGGGGAACACCGGGGAGCTGTTTTTT.

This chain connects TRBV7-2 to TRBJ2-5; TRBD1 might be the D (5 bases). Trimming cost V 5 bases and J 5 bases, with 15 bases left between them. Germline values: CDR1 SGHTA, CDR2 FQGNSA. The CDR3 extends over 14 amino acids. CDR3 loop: CASSPEWGAETQYF. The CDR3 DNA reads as TGTGCCAGCAGCCCAGAGTGGGGCGCGGAGACCCAGTACTTC.